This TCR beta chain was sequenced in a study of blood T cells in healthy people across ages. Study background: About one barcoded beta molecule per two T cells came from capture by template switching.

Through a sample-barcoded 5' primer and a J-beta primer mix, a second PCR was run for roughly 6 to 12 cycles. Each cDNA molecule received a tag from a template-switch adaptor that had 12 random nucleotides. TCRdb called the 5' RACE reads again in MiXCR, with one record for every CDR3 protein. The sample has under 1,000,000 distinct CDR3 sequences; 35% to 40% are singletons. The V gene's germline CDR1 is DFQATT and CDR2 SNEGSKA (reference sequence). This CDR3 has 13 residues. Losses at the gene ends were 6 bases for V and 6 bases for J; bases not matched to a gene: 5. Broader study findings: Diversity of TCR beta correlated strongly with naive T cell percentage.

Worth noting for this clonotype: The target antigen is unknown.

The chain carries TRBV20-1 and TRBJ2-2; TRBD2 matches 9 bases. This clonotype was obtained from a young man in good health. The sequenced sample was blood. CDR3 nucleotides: TGCAGTGCCGCGGGGGGGCTCCCCGGGGAGCTGTTTTTT. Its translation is CSAAGGLPGELFF.